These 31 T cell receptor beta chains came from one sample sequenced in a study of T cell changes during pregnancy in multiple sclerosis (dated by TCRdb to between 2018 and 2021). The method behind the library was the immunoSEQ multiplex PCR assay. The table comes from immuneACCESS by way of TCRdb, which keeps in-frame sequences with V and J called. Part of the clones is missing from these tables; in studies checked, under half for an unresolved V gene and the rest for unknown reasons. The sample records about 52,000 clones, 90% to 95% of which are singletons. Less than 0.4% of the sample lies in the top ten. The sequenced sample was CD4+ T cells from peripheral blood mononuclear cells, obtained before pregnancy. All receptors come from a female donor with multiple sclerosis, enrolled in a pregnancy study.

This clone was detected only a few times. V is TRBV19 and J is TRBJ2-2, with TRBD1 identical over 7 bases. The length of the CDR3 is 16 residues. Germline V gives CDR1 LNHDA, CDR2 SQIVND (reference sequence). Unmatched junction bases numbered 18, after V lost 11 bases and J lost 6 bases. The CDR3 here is CAASTPGQSSPGELFF. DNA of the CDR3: TGTGCCGCGAGCACTCCGGGACAGTCCTCCCCCGGGGAGCTGTTTTTT.

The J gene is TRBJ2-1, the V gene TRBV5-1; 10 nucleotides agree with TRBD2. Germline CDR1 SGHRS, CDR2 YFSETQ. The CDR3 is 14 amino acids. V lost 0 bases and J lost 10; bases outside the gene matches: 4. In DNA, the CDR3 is TGCGCCAGCAGCTTGGGTCTAGCGGGAGTGGAGCAGTTCTTC. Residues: CASSLGLAGVEQFF.

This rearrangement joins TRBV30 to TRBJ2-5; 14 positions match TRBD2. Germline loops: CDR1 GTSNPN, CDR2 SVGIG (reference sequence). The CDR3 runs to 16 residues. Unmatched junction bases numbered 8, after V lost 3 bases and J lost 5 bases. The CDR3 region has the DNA TGTGCCTGGAGGACGGGACTAGCGGGAGCGGGGGAGACCCAGTACTTC. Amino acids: CAWRTGLAGAGETQYF. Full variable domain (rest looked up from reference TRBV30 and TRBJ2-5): SQTIHQWPATLVQPVGSPLSLECTVEGTSNPNLYWYRQAAGRGLQLLFYSVGIGQISSEVPQNLSASRPQDRQFILSSKKLLLSDSGFYLCAWRTGLAGAGETQYFGPGTRLLVL.

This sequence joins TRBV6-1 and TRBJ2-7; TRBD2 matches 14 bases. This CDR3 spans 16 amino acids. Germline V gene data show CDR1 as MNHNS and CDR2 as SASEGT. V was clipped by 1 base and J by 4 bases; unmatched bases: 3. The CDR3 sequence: CASSEGLAGGLYEQYF. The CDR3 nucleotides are TGTGCCAGCAGTGAAGGACTAGCGGGAGGGCTGTACGAGCAGTACTTC.

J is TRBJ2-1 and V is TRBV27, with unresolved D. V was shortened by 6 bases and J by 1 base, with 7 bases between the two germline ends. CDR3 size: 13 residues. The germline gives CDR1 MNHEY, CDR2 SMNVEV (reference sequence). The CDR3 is CASSGVSYNEQFF. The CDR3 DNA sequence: TGTGCCAGCAGCGGAGTTTCCTACAATGAGCAGTTCTTC.

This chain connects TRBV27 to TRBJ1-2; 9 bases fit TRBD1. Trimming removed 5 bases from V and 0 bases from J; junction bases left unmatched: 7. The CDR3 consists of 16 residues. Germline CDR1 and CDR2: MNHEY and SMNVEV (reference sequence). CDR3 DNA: TGTGCCAGCAGTACGAACCGGGACAGGGCTAACTATGGCTACACCTTC. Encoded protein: CASSTNRDRANYGYTF.

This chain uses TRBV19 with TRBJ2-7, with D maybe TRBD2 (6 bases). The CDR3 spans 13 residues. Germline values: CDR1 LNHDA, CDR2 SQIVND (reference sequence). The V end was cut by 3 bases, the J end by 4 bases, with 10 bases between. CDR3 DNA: TGTGCCAGTAGTATCTTTAGCGGATACGAGCAGTACTTC. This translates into CASSIFSGYEQYF.

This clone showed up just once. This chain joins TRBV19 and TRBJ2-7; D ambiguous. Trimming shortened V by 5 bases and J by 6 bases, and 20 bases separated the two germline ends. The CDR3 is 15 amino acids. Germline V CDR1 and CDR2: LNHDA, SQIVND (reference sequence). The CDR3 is CASSASADHPGEQYF. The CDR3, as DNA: TGTGCCAGTAGTGCCAGCGCCGACCACCCTGGCGAGCAGTACTTC.

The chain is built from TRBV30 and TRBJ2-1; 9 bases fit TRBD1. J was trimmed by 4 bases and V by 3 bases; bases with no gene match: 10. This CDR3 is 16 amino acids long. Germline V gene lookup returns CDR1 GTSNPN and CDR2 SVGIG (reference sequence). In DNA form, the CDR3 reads TGTGCCTGGAGAAGCTATCGGGGACAGGGTTACAATGAGCAGTTCTTC. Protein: CAWRSYRGQGYNEQFF.

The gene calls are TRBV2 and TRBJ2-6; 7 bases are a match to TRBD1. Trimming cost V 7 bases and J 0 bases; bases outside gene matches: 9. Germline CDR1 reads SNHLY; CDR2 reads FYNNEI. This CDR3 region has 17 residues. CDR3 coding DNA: TGTGCCAGCAATCCCGGGACAGATCGCTCTGGGGCCAACGTCCTGACTTTC. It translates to CASNPGTDRSGANVLTF.

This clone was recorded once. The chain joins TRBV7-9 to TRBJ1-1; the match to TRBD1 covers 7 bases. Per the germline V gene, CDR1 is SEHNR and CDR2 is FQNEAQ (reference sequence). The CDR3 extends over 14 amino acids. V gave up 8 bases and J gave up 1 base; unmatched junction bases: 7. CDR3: CASQDRARNTEAFF. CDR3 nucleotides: TGTGCCAGCCAAGACAGGGCAAGGAACACTGAAGCTTTCTTT.

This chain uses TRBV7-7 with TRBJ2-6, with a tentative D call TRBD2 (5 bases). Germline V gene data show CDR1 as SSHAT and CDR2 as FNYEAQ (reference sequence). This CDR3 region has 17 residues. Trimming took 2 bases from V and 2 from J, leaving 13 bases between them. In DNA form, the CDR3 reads TGTGCCAGCAGCTTATCAGTTCCGGGAACTGGGGCCAACGTCCTGACTTTC. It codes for CASSLSVPGTGANVLTF.

CDR3 DNA: TGTGCCAGCAGCGAAAGAGACAGGGGGCCGTACAATGAGCAGTTCTTC. This encodes CASSERDRGPYNEQFF. J is TRBJ2-1 and V is TRBV9; TRBD1 aligns across 10 bases. Germline assignment: CDR1 SGDLS and CDR2 YYNGEE. The V gene end was trimmed by 3 bases and the J gene end by 4 bases; junction bases not matched to a gene: 7. This CDR3 has 16 amino acids. The variable domain in full, completed from reference TRBV9 and TRBJ2-1, reads DSGVTQTPKHLITATGQRVTLRCSPRSGDLSVYWYQQSLDQGLQFLIQYYNGEERAKGNILERFSAQQFPDLHSELNLSSLELGDSALYFCASSERDRGPYNEQFFGPGTRLTVL.

CDR3 sequence (DNA): TGCGCCAGCAGTGAGTCGGTTGCAGGCTACTATGGCTACACCTTC. Translated, it gives CASSESVAGYYGYTF. This chain uses TRBV10-2 with TRBJ1-2; D gene uncertain. Per germline, CDR1 WSHSY and CDR2 SAAADI. The CDR3 spans 15 residues. The V end was cut by 0 bases, the J end by 3 bases, with 11 bases between.

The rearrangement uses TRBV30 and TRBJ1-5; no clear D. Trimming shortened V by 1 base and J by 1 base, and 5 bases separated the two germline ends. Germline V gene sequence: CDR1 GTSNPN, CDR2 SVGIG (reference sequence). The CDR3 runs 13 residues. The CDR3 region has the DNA TGTGCCTGGAGTGGGCAGAGCAATCAGCCCCAGCATTTT. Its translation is CAWSGQSNQPQHF.

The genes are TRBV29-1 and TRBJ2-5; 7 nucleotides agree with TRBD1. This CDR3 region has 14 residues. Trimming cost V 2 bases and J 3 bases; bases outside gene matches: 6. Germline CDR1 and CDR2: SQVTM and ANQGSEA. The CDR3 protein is CSVELITGEETQYF. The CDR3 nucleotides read TGCAGCGTTGAACTAATTACAGGGGAAGAGACCCAGTACTTC.

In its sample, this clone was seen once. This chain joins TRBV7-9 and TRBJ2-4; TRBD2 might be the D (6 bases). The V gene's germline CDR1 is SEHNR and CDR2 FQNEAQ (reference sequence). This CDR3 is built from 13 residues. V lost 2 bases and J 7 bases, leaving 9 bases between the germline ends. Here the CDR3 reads CASSLRDSNIQYF. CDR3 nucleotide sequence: TGTGCCAGCAGCTTAAGGGACTCCAACATTCAGTACTTC. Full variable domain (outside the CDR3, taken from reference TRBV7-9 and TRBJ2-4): DTGVSQNPRHKITKRGQNVTFRCDPISEHNRLYWYRQTLGQGPEFLTYFQNEAQLEKSRLLSDRFSAERPKGSFSTLEIQRTEQGDSAMYLCASSLRDSNIQYFGAGTRLSVL.

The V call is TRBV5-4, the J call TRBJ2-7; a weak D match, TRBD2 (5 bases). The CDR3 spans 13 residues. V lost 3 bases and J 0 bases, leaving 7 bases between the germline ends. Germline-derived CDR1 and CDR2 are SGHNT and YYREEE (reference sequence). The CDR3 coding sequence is TGTGCCAGCAGCTCCGGGAACTCCTACGAGCAGTACTTC. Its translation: CASSSGNSYEQYF.

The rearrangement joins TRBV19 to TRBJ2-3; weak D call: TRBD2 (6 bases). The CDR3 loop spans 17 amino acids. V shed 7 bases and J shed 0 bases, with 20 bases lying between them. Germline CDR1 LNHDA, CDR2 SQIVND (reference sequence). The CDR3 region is CASKRWGETRSTDTQYF. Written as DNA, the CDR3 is TGTGCCAGTAAGCGATGGGGGGAGACGAGGAGCACAGATACGCAGTATTTT.

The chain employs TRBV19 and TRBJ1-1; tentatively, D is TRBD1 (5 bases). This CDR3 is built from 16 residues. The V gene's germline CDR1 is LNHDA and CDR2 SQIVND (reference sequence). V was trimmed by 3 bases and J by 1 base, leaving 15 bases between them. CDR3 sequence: CASSIGSRRGNTEAFF. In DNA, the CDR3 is TGTGCCAGTAGTATCGGGTCGCGGAGGGGGAACACTGAAGCTTTCTTT.

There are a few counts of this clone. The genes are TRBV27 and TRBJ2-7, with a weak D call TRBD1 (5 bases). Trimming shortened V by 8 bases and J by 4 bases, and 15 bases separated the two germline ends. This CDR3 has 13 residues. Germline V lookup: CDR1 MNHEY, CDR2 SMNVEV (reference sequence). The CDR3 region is CASGRQRAYEQYF. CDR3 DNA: TGTGCCAGCGGAAGACAGAGAGCTTACGAGCAGTACTTC.

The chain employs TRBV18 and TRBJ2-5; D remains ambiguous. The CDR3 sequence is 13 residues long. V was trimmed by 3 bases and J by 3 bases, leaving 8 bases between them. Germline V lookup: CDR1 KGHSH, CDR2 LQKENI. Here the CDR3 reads CASSPGLKETQYF. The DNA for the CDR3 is TGTGCCAGCTCACCGGGCCTCAAAGAGACCCAGTACTTC. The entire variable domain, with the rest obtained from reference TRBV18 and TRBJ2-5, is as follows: NAGVMQNPRHLVRRRGQEARLRCSPMKGHSHVYWYRQLPEEGLKFMVYLQKENIIDESGMPKERFSAEFPKEGPSILRIQQVVRGDSAAYFCASSPGLKETQYFGPGTRLLVL.

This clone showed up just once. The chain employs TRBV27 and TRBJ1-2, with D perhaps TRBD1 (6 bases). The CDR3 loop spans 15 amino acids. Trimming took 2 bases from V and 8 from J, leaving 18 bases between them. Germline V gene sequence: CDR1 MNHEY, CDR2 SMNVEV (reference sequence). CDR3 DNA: TGTGCCAGCAGTTTAAGGAGGACCGGGACAAGAGGCTACACCTTC. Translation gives CASSLRRTGTRGYTF.

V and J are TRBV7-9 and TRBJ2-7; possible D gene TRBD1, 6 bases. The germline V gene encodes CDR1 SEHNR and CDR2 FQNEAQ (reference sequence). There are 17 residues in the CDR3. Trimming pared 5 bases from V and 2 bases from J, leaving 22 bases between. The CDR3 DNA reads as TGTGCCAGCAGCCCTGAAATGACAGGCGACTACCCCTACGAGCAGTACTTC. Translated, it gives CASSPEMTGDYPYEQYF.

For the CDR3, the DNA is TGTGCCTGGACTTCTGTAACCCACCGGAGCTCCTACGAGCAGTACTTC. Translating it yields CAWTSVTHRSSYEQYF. This sequence joins TRBV30 and TRBJ2-7, with D hard to call. Trimming shortened V by 4 bases and J by 0 bases, and 19 bases separated the two germline ends. The CDR3 sequence is 16 residues long. Germline CDR1 and CDR2: GTSNPN and SVGIG (reference sequence).

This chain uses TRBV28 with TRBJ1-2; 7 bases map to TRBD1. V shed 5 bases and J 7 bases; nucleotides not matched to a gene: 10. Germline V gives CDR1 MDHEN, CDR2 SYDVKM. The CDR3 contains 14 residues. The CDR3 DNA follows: TGTGCCAGCAGTCCCCAGGACAGGTCTAGTGGCTACACCTTC. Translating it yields CASSPQDRSSGYTF.

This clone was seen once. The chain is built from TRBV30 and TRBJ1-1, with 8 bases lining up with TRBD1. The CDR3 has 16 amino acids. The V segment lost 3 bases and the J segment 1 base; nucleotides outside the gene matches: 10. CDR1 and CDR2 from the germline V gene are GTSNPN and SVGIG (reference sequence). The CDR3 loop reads CAWRETRGTGNTEAFF. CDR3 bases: TGTGCCTGGAGGGAAACCCGCGGGACAGGGAACACTGAAGCTTTCTTT.

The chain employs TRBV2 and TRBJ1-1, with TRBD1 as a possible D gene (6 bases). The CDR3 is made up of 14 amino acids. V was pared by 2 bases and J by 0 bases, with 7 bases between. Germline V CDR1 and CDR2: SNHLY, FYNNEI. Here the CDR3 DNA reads TGTGCCAGCAGTGAACACAGGGTGAACACTGAAGCTTTCTTT. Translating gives CASSEHRVNTEAFF.

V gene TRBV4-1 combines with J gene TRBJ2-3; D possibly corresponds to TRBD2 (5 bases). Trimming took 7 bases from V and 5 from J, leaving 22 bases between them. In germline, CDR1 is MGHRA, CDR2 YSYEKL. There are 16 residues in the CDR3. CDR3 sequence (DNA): TGCGCCAGCAACCCCGGACTCCGCGGACCCATAGATACGCAGTATTTT. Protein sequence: CASNPGLRGPIDTQYF.

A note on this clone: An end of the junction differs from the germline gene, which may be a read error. This chain's CDR3 is CSVEPGQAFHLLF. The CDR3 DNA reads TGCAGCGTTGAACCGGGACAGGCCTTCCATCTCCTTTTC. V gene TRBV29-1 combines with J gene TRBJ2-7; TRBD1 matches at 8 bases. Germline lookup yields CDR1 SQVTM and CDR2 ANQGSEA. This CDR3 comprises 13 residues.

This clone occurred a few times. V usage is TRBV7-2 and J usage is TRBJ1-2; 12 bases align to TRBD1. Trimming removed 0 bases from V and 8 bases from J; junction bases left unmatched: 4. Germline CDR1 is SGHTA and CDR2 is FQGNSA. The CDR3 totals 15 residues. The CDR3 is CASSLAGTGGGGYTF. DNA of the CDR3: TGTGCCAGCAGCTTAGCCGGGACAGGGGGCGGAGGCTACACCTTC.